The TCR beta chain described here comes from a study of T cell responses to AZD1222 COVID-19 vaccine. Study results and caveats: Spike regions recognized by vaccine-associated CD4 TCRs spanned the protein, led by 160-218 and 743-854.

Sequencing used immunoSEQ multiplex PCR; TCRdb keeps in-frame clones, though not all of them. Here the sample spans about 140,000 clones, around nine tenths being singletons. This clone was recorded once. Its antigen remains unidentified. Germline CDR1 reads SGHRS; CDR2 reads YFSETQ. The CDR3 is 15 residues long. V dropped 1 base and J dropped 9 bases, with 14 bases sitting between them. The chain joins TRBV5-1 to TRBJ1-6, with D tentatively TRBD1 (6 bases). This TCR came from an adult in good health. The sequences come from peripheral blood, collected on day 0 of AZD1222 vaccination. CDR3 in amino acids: CASSLISGGGSPLHF. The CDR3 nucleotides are TGCGCCAGCAGCTTGATTTCGGGGGGCGGTTCACCCCTCCACTTT.